This T cell receptor beta chain came from a study of blood T cell repertoires in COVID-19. Whole-study context: Acute-phase and convalescent COVID-19 samples originated in the United States, Italy and Spain. T cells, B-cell-depleted T cells, or PBMCs provided the cDNA or gDNA that served as material.

Original processing notes: Estimation of nucleated cell counts was performed using reference gene primer amplification. Profiling relied on immunoSEQ multiplex PCR, and the TCRdb table lists in-frame clones only, not all of them. From that table come the V and J calls and clone size; the DNA was used to work out D and trimming. The data contain fewer than 250,000 clones, around 80% of them singletons. The junction had 10 bases not matched to a gene; V was cut back by 0 bases and J by 8 bases. Germline-derived CDR1 and CDR2 are MGHRA and YSYEKL. The CDR3 has 16 amino acids. V is TRBV4-1 and J is TRBJ1-3, with 7 bases aligning to TRBD1. The sequenced sample consisted of peripheral blood. The clonotype comes from a woman over 75 with COVID-19, enrolled during active disease. CDR3 DNA: TGCGCCAGCAGCCAAGACCTGGACAGGACGAGGGACACCATATATTTT. As protein: CASSQDLDRTRDTIYF.